A single sample is the source of the 21 T cell receptor beta chains below, sequenced in a study of blood T cell repertoires in COVID-19. TCRdb keeps only in-frame clones here, not all; method: immunoSEQ multiplex PCR. In the table there are approximately 450,000 clones, roughly 87% of which are singletons. The sample was PBMCs or T cells enriched from blood (not recorded which). These TCRs come from a woman under 30 with acute COVID-19.

The chain couples TRBV5-8 to TRBJ2-7; the D is unclear. The CDR3 covers 14 residues. V shed 0 bases and J shed 2 bases, with 9 bases lying between them. The V gene's germline CDR1 is SGHTS and CDR2 YDEGEE. The CDR3 DNA reads as TGTGCCAGCAGCTTGGCGGGTTCGGCCTACGAGCAGTACTTC. Its protein is CASSLAGSAYEQYF.

The chain links TRBV10-1 to TRBJ2-1; D is perhaps TRBD2 (5 bases). The V and J ends lost 2 bases and 10 bases respectively, with 12 bases between them. Germline values: CDR1 WNHNN, CDR2 SYGVQD (reference sequence). The CDR3 covers 13 residues. The CDR3, as DNA: TGCGCCAGCAGTGAGGAGGGATTTGGCGAGCAGTTCTTC. Translating it yields CASSEEGFGEQFF.

The chain recombines TRBV3-1 (or the pseudogene TRBV3-2) with TRBJ2-7; 10 bases agree with TRBD1. CDR1 LGHDT and CDR2 YNNKEL come from the germline V gene (reference sequence). V shed 5 bases and J 6 bases; nucleotides not matched to a gene: 13. The CDR3 extends over 16 amino acids. DNA of the CDR3: TGTGCCAGCAGCTACGCCGGGACAGGGGCGGCGGGCGAGCAGTACTTC. This encodes CASSYAGTGAAGEQYF.

CDR3 nucleotide sequence: TGTGCCAGCAGCCAAGATATCGGACGGGGTCAGCCCCAGCATTTT. It specifies CASSQDIGRGQPQHF. The chain couples TRBV3-1 (or the pseudogene TRBV3-2) to TRBJ1-5, with D unresolved. The CDR3 loop spans 15 amino acids. Germline CDR1 LGHDT, CDR2 YNNKEL (reference sequence). V was pared by 0 bases and J by 6 bases, with 12 bases between.

The CDR3 is CASSRNTENTEAFF. Written as DNA, the CDR3 is TGTGCCAGCTCACGAAACACAGAGAACACTGAAGCTTTCTTT. The rearrangement links TRBV18 to TRBJ1-1; D not certain. CDR3 length equals 14 residues. With 4 bases removed from V and 1 base from J, the gap between germline ends came to 10 bases. Germline V CDR1 and CDR2: KGHSH, LQKENI.

The chain employs TRBV20-1 and TRBJ2-1; D is undetermined. CDR1 and CDR2 from the germline V gene are DFQATT and SNEGSKA (reference sequence). This CDR3 has 11 residues. Trimming took 1 base from V and 8 from J, leaving 6 bases between them. CDR3 region: CSARGEDEQFF. DNA of the CDR3: TGCAGTGCTAGAGGAGAGGATGAGCAGTTCTTC.

This clone was picked up a small number of times. The rearrangement links TRBV14 to TRBJ1-6, with D possibly TRBD1 on 5 matching bases. This CDR3 spans 16 amino acids. Germline lookup yields CDR1 SGHDN and CDR2 FVKESK. V was trimmed by 6 bases and J by 5 bases, leaving 17 bases between them. The CDR3 reads CASSHSGGPHNSPLHF. The CDR3 DNA reads TGTGCCAGCAGTCACAGCGGGGGACCCCATAATTCACCCCTCCACTTT.

The rearrangement uses TRBV5-8 and TRBJ2-7; tentatively, D is TRBD1 (5 bases). There are 15 residues in the CDR3. Germline CDR1 SGHTS, CDR2 YDEGEE. V was pared by 2 bases and J by 2 bases, with 14 bases between. Here the CDR3 reads CASSFIQASTYEQYF. The CDR3 DNA sequence: TGTGCCAGCAGCTTCATACAGGCATCGACCTACGAGCAGTACTTC.

The rearrangement links TRBV5-4 to TRBJ2-1; D gene unclear. V lost 0 bases and J lost 3, with 13 bases in between. Germline loops: CDR1 SGHNT, CDR2 YYREEE (reference sequence). This CDR3 region has 16 residues. For the CDR3, the DNA is TGTGCCAGCAGCTTGGCTAAGGAGCCTCTCTACAATGAGCAGTTCTTC. Translating it yields CASSLAKEPLYNEQFF.

This clone was detected once. The junction departs from germline at one end; a sequencing error may be responsible. The CDR3 region has the DNA TGTGCCAGCACCTTAACTAGCGGGGCTATCCATGAGCAGTTCTTC. Translated, it gives CASTLTSGAIHEQFF. V usage is TRBV7-3 and J usage is TRBJ2-1; the match to TRBD2 covers 10 bases. The CDR3 is 15 amino acids. Germline-derived CDR1 and CDR2 are SGHTA and FQGTGA.

The sample holds a few counts of this clone. The genes are TRBV10-1 and TRBJ2-1; 13 bases map to TRBD2. The V and J ends lost 1 base and 0 bases, in that order; junction bases with no gene match: 3. The CDR3 totals 18 residues. Germline V CDR1 and CDR2: WNHNN, SYGVQD (reference sequence). This CDR3 reads CASSEWTSGSVSYNEQFF. In nucleotides, the CDR3 is TGCGCCAGCAGTGAGTGGACTAGCGGGAGTGTCTCCTACAATGAGCAGTTCTTC.

The chain links TRBV21-1 to TRBJ1-6. TRBV21-1 is reported as a pseudogene. The CDR3 sequence is 15 residues long. In nucleotides, the CDR3 is TGTGCCAGCAGCAAAGCGGGGGGGCGGGATTCACCCCTCCACTTT. Translating it yields CASSKAGGRDSPLHF.

J is TRBJ2-7 and V is TRBV19; TRBD1 might be the D (6 bases). Looked up from germline, CDR1 is LNHDA and CDR2 is SQIVND (reference sequence). This CDR3 region has 13 residues. The V and J ends lost 8 bases and 0 bases respectively, with 11 bases between them. CDR3 in DNA: TGTGCCAGTGCCGACAGGAGCTCCTACGAGCAGTACTTC. Translation: CASADRSSYEQYF. Full variable domain (missing parts from reference TRBV19 and TRBJ2-7): DGGITQSPKYLFRKEGQNVTLSCEQNLNHDAMYWYRQDPGQGLRLIYYSQIVNDFQKGDIAEGYSVSREKKESFPLTVTSAQKNPTAFYLCASADRSSYEQYFGPGTRLTVT.

The V call is TRBV7-9, the J call TRBJ1-3, with D possibly being TRBD1 (5 bases). V lost 4 bases and J 0 bases, leaving 16 bases between the germline ends. Germline assignment: CDR1 SEHNR and CDR2 FQNEAQ (reference sequence). There are 17 residues in the CDR3. CDR3 amino acids: CASSSEKPGDSGNTIYF. The CDR3 DNA reads as TGTGCCAGCAGCTCCGAAAAGCCGGGGGACTCTGGAAACACCATATATTTT. Full variable domain (rest looked up from reference TRBV7-9 and TRBJ1-3): DTGVSQNPRHKITKRGQNVTFRCDPISEHNRLYWYRQTLGQGPEFLTYFQNEAQLEKSRLLSDRFSAERPKGSFSTLEIQRTEQGDSAMYLCASSSEKPGDSGNTIYFGEGSWLTVV.

As concerns this clone: A read error may account for a junction end that differs from germline. The chain links TRBV20-1 to TRBJ1-5; a possible D gene is TRBD1 (5 bases). This CDR3 region has 13 residues. Looked up from germline, CDR1 is DFQATT and CDR2 is SNEGSKA (reference sequence). Here the CDR3 reads CSASSWGNQPQHF. For the CDR3, the DNA is TGCAGTGCTAGTTCCTGGGGCAACCAGCCCCAGCATTTT.

The chain employs TRBV25-1 and TRBJ2-2; unclear D gene. V gave up 7 bases and J gave up 4 bases, with 4 bases separating them. The CDR3 loop spans 11 amino acids. Germline assignment: CDR1 MGHDK and CDR2 SYGVNS. CDR3 nucleotide sequence: TGTGCCAGCATGAGCACCGGGGAGCTGTTTTTT. Encoded protein: CASMSTGELFF.

The CDR3 is CATSDLRRQGERVSDNEQFF. CDR3 sequence (DNA): TGTGCCACCAGTGACCTTCGAAGACAGGGGGAAAGAGTGAGCGACAATGAGCAGTTCTTC. V usage is TRBV24-1 and J usage is TRBJ2-1; 9 bases match TRBD1. Germline V CDR1 and CDR2: KGHDR, SFDVKD. This CDR3 comprises 20 residues. Trimming cost V 4 bases and J 5 bases; bases outside gene matches: 20.

The V gene is TRBV6-1, the J gene TRBJ2-5, with D maybe TRBD2 (6 bases). CDR1 and CDR2 (germline): MNHNS, SASEGT. This CDR3 is 15 amino acids long. V was pared by 1 base and J by 1 base, with 10 bases between. DNA of the CDR3: TGTGCCAGCAGTGAAGTGGGGGGAGTCCAAGAGACCCAGTACTTC. It codes for CASSEVGGVQETQYF.

A note on this clone: At the DNA level, this CDR3 is encoded by other sequences in the same sample as well. The chain joins TRBV6-5 to TRBJ1-1; D possibly corresponds to TRBD1 (6 bases). Germline V lookup: CDR1 MNHEY, CDR2 SVGAGI. Between the trimmed V and J ends, which lost 2 bases and 1 base, there was a span of 8 bases. This CDR3 comprises 14 residues. The CDR3 nucleotides are TGTGCCAGCAGTTACGTCAGGGGGAACACTGAAGCTTTCTTT. This encodes CASSYVRGNTEAFF.

This clone was seen a single time. V usage is TRBV3-1 (or the pseudogene TRBV3-2) and J usage is TRBJ1-4; no clear D. Per the germline V gene, CDR1 is LGHDT and CDR2 is YNNKEL (reference sequence). The CDR3 is 16 residues long. The V end lost 0 bases, the J end lost 4 bases, and 12 bases lay between the germline ends. CDR3 amino acids: CASSQEAQAVNEKLFF. As DNA, the CDR3 is TGTGCCAGCAGCCAAGAGGCTCAGGCCGTTAATGAAAAACTGTTTTTT.

The rearrangement joins TRBV6-2 or TRBV6-3 to TRBJ2-7; 14 bases agree with TRBD2. Losses at the gene ends were 2 bases for V and 6 bases for J; bases not matched to a gene: 3. CDR1 is MNHEY, CDR2 SVGEGT, per germline. The CDR3 contains 15 residues. The CDR3 loop is CASSYGGLAGVEQYF. The CDR3 DNA reads TGTGCCAGCAGTTACGGGGGACTAGCGGGAGTCGAGCAGTACTTC.